This entry lists 18 T cell receptor beta chains sequenced from one sample in a study of T cell clonotyping in hematopoietic cell transplantation. Noted time point: recipient sample about 28 days before transplant, after cytoreduction. Sequencing was performed with immunoSEQ multiplex PCR; in TCRdb, only in-frame clones are kept and a portion is missing. The table lists around 25,000 clones, 84% of them singletons, with 24% in the top ten. This material consisted of peripheral blood mononuclear cells, taken before stem cell transplant. These receptors were taken from a woman aged 55-69 years with acute myeloid leukemia. Some clones in this sample may be carry-over from other donors' samples.

This rearrangement joins TRBV19 to TRBJ1-3, with a weak D call TRBD1 (6 bases). The germline CDR1 and CDR2 sequences are LNHDA and SQIVND (reference sequence). V was cut by 6 bases and J by 5 bases, with 11 bases left in between. There are 13 residues in the CDR3. CDR3 nucleotides: TGTGCCAGTAGCCTCACAGGGCGAAACACCATATATTTT. This translates into CASSLTGRNTIYF.

The rearrangement links TRBV29-1 to TRBJ1-1; D perhaps matches TRBD1 (5 bases). Between the trimmed V and J ends, which lost 6 bases and 0 bases, there was a span of 11 bases. Germline V gives CDR1 SQVTM, CDR2 ANQGSEA. The CDR3 runs to 13 residues. The CDR3 here is CSVKDSLNTEAFF. CDR3 bases: TGCAGCGTAAAAGACAGCTTGAACACTGAAGCTTTCTTT.

This clone turned up a few times. The V and J genes are TRBV19 and TRBJ2-1, with 8 nucleotides matching TRBD2. Germline CDR1 LNHDA, CDR2 SQIVND (reference sequence). The ends lost 4 bases at V and 0 bases at J; junction bases unmatched: 5. The CDR3 loop spans 16 amino acids. The CDR3 here is CASSTRLATSYNEQFF. As DNA, the CDR3 is TGTGCCAGTAGTACCCGACTAGCGACCTCCTACAATGAGCAGTTCTTC.

The CDR3 sequence is CASSQDGGGWRATEAFF. In DNA form, the CDR3 reads TGCGCCAGCAGCCAAGATGGCGGGGGGTGGCGGGCCACTGAAGCTTTCTTT. The rearrangement uses TRBV4-3 and TRBJ1-1, with a possible D match to TRBD1 (5 bases). V lost 0 bases and J lost 4, with 18 bases in between. CDR3 length: 17 amino acids. Per the germline V gene, CDR1 is LGHNA and CDR2 is YSLEER.

The chain employs TRBV5-1 and TRBJ1-2; D gene uncertain. The CDR3 consists of 12 residues. The V and J ends lost 4 bases and 4 bases respectively, with 8 bases between them. From germline, CDR1 is SGHRS and CDR2 YFSETQ. CDR3 sequence: CASSLDGYGYTF. In DNA, the CDR3 is TGCGCCAGCAGCCTGGACGGCTATGGCTACACCTTC.

V and J are TRBV11-3 and TRBJ2-5; D remains unclear. CDR3 size: 13 residues. Trimming left V 0 bases short and J 5 bases short, with 7 bases between. Germline V gene data show CDR1 as SGHNT and CDR2 as YENEEA. CDR3 nucleotides: TGTGCCAGCAGCTTAGAAGCTAGTGAGACCCAGTACTTC. This encodes CASSLEASETQYF.

The chain links TRBV5-4 to TRBJ1-2, with D perhaps matching TRBD1 (6 bases). This CDR3 region has 13 residues. Germline CDR1 SGHNT, CDR2 YYREEE (reference sequence). Trimming removed 2 bases at V and 7 bases at J, with 12 bases between. The CDR3, as DNA: TGTGCCAGCAGCTTATGGGGGGCTGGTGGCTACACCTTC. Residues: CASSLWGAGGYTF.

The chain combines TRBV11-3 with TRBJ2-5; D may be TRBD2 (5 bases). The germline V gene has CDR1 SGHNT and CDR2 YENEEA. CDR3 length: 13 residues. V was shortened by 5 bases and J by 4 bases, with 11 bases between the two germline ends. The CDR3 protein is CASSALAGETQYF. The CDR3 region has the DNA TGTGCCAGCAGCGCCCTGGCGGGAGAGACCCAGTACTTC.

The chain joins TRBV9 to TRBJ2-5; D gene unclear. This CDR3 is built from 13 residues. Germline lookup yields CDR1 SGDLS and CDR2 YYNGEE. V shed 4 bases and J shed 2 bases, with 9 bases lying between them. The CDR3 DNA reads as TGTGCCAGCAGCCAAGCCAGACAAGAGACCCAGTACTTC. Protein product: CASSQARQETQYF.

The genes are TRBV5-6 and TRBJ1-6; unclear D gene. Germline V gives CDR1 SGHDT, CDR2 YYEEEE. The CDR3 is made up of 13 amino acids. The V gene lost 0 bases and the J gene lost 9 bases, with 7 bases spanning the gap. The CDR3 DNA reads TGTGCCAGCAGCTTGGGCCCCGGTTCACCCCTCCACTTT. This translates into CASSLGPGSPLHF.

On this clone itself: The junction differs from germline at one of its ends, possibly a read error. J is TRBJ2-3 and V is TRBV19; TRBD1 might be the D (5 bases). Germline V gives CDR1 LNHDA, CDR2 SQIVND (reference sequence). This CDR3 region has 13 residues. This CDR3 reads CATWERGTATQYF. CDR3 sequence (DNA): TGTGCCACGTGGGAAAGGGGAACAGCTACGCAGTATTTT. Combining the CDR3 with reference TRBV19 and TRBJ2-3 gives the whole variable domain DGGITQSPKYLFRKEGQNVTLSCEQNLNHDAMYWYRQDPGQGLRLIYYSQIVNDFQKGDIAEGYSVSREKKESFPLTVTSAQKNPTAFYLCATWERGTATQYFGPGTRLTVL.

This chain uses TRBV19 with TRBJ1-2; D not certain. V was pared by 7 bases and J by 10 bases, with 19 bases between. The CDR3 has 13 amino acids. The V gene's germline CDR1 is LNHDA and CDR2 SQIVND (reference sequence). CDR3 in amino acids: CASTEPPNLFYTF. In DNA, the CDR3 is TGTGCCAGTACCGAGCCCCCGAACCTGTTCTACACCTTC.

The chain uses TRBV7-2 and TRBJ2-3; D is possibly TRBD1 (5 bases). V was trimmed by 6 bases and J by 0 bases, leaving 16 bases between them. Looked up from germline, CDR1 is SGHTA and CDR2 is FQGNSA. This CDR3 has 16 amino acids. The DNA of the CDR3 is TGTGCCAGCAGACAAGTTGGGGCGAAAAGCACAGATACGCAGTATTTT. Protein sequence: CASRQVGAKSTDTQYF.

This chain joins TRBV5-1 and TRBJ2-5; D is uncertain. The V gene lost 4 bases and the J gene lost 4 bases, with 8 bases spanning the gap. The CDR3 is 12 residues long. Germline V lookup: CDR1 SGHRS, CDR2 YFSETQ. The CDR3 coding sequence is TGCGCCAGCAGCGCCAAGGGAGAGACCCAGTACTTC. The encoded protein is CASSAKGETQYF.

V is TRBV7-9 and J is TRBJ2-2; D is uncertain. CDR1 SEHNR and CDR2 FQNEAQ come from the germline V gene (reference sequence). This CDR3 contains 13 residues. Between the trimmed V and J ends, which lost 3 bases and 8 bases, there was a span of 10 bases. CDR3 coding DNA: TGTGCCAGCAGCTTTTCAGAGGCTGGGGAGCTGTTTTTT. Amino acid sequence: CASSFSEAGELFF.

The chain links TRBV29-1 to TRBJ2-3, with 9 nucleotides matching TRBD2. CDR3 length equals 15 residues. The junction had 9 bases not matched to a gene; V was cut back by 6 bases and J by 2 bases. Germline V gene sequence: CDR1 SQVTM, CDR2 ANQGSEA. The CDR3 spells CSVQIAGAPTDTQYF. The CDR3 DNA sequence: TGCAGCGTGCAGATAGCGGGGGCGCCCACAGATACGCAGTATTTT.

This chain uses TRBV19 with TRBJ1-3; TRBD1 might be the D (5 bases). V was cut by 10 bases and J by 0 bases, with 13 bases left in between. The length of the CDR3 is 14 residues. The germline gives CDR1 LNHDA, CDR2 SQIVND (reference sequence). The DNA of the CDR3 is TGTGCCACCACTCGGACAAACTCTGGAAACACCATATATTTT. Amino acid sequence: CATTRTNSGNTIYF.

This rearrangement joins TRBV25-1 to TRBJ2-1, with D perhaps matching TRBD2 (6 bases). Trimming removed 1 base from V and 5 bases from J, with 18 bases in between. Germline loops: CDR1 MGHDK, CDR2 SYGVNS. The CDR3 runs 17 residues. Here the CDR3 reads CASSELSRRAGHNEQFF. In DNA, the CDR3 is TGTGCCAGCAGTGAATTATCGAGGAGGGCCGGCCACAATGAGCAGTTCTTC.